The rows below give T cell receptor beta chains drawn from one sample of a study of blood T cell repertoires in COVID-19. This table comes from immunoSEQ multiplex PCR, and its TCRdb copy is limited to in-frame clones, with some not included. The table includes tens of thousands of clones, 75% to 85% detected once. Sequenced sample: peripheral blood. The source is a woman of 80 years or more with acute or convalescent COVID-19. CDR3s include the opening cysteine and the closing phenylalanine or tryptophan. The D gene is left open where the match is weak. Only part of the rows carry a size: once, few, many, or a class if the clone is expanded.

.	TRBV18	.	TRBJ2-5	CASSPLREETQYF	TGTGCCAGCTCACCACTACGGGAAGAGACCCAGTACTTC
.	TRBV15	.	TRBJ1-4	CATSRGGRNEKLFF	TGTGCCACCAGCAGGGGGGGGAGGAATGAAAAACTGTTTTTT
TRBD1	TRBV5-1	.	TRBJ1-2	CASSLVGTGEGEGYTF	TGCGCCAGCAGCTTGGTGGGGACAGGGGAAGGGGAAGGCTACACCTTC
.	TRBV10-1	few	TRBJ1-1	CASRTAKNTEAFF	TGCGCCAGCCGGACAGCCAAGAACACTGAAGCTTTCTTT
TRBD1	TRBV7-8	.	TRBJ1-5	CASSSRQGHSNQPQHF	TGTGCCAGCAGCTCTAGACAGGGTCATAGCAATCAGCCCCAGCATTTT
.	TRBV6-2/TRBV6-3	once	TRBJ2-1	CASSARTGRRSYNEQFF	TGTGCCAGCAGTGCCCGGACTGGGCGAAGGTCCTACAATGAGCAGTTCTTC
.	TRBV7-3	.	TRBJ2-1	CASSNTGSEQFF	TGTGCCAGCAGCAATACAGGGTCGGAGCAGTTCTTC
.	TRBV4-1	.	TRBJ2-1	CASSQGQVNNEQFF	TGCGCCAGCAGCCAAGGTCAGGTAAACAATGAGCAGTTCTTC
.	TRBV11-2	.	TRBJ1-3	CASSPRTVWNSGNTIYF	TGTGCCAGCAGCCCGCGGACAGTCTGGAACTCTGGAAACACCATATATTTT
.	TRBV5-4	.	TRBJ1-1	CASSRQPNTEAFF	TGTGCCAGCAGCCGACAGCCGAACACTGAAGCTTTCTTT
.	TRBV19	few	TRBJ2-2	CASRGADTNTGELFF	TGTGCCAGTAGAGGAGCGGATACGAACACCGGGGAGCTGTTTTTT
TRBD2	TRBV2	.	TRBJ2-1	CASSGGLAGGVEQFF	TGTGCCAGCAGTGGGGGACTAGCGGGAGGAGTTGAGCAGTTCTTC
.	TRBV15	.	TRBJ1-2	CATSKRQSNYGYTF	TGTGCCACCAGCAAAAGACAGTCTAACTATGGCTACACCTTC
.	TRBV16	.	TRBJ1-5	CASSLWASNQPQHF	TGTGCCAGCAGCCTCTGGGCGAGCAATCAGCCCCAGCATTTT
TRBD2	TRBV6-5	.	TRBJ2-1	CASGGGRRNEQFF	TGTGCCAGCGGGGGCGGGAGGAGGAATGAGCAGTTCTTC
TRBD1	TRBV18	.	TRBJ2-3	CASSEGQLSTDTQYF	TGTGCCAGCTCAGAGGGACAGCTTAGCACAGATACGCAGTATTTT
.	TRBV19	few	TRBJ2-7	CASSTDRREQYF	TGTGCCAGTAGTACTGACCGGAGGGAGCAGTACTTC
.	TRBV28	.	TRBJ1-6	CASRGRLSSPLHF	TGTGCCAGCAGGGGCAGGCTCAGTTCACCCCTCCACTTT
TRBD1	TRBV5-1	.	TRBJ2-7	CASSETGGHTYEQYF	TGCGCCAGCAGCGAAACAGGGGGCCATACCTACGAGCAGTACTTC
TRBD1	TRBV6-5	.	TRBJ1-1	CASSSSDRGSFF	TGTGCCAGCAGTTCGTCGGACAGGGGGTCTTTCTTT
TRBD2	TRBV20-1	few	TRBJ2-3	CSASDRSGGDTQYF	TGCAGTGCCAGTGACCGGTCGGGGGGAGATACGCAGTATTTT
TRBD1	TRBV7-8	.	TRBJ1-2	CASSSVGGYYGYTF	TGTGCCAGCAGCTCCGTAGGGGGCTACTATGGCTACACCTTC
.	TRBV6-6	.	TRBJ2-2	CASIPGNAGELFF	TGTGCCAGCATTCCGGGGAACGCCGGGGAGCTGTTTTTT
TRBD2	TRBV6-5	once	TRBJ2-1	CASIPPGLGYNEQFF	TGTGCCAGCATTCCACCGGGACTAGGGTACAATGAGCAGTTCTTC
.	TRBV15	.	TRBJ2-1	CATSRARSSYNEQFF	TGTGCCACCAGCAGAGCTCGGAGCTCCTACAATGAGCAGTTCTTC
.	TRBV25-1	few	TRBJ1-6	CASRVQSGLDSPLHF	TGTGCCAGCAGAGTCCAATCAGGGTTAGATTCACCCCTCCACTTT
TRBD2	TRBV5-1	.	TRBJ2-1	CASSPPTSGTYNEQFF	TGCGCCAGCAGCCCGCCGACTAGCGGAACCTACAATGAGCAGTTCTTC
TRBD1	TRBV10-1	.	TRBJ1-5	CASRATTGGQGPNRHQHF	TGCGCCAGCAGGGCCACAACAGGGGGCCAGGGACCAAACAGACACCAGCATTTT
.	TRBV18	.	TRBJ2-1	CASSPVYNEQFF	TGTGCCAGCTCACCCGTCTACAATGAGCAGTTCTTC
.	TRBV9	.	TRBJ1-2	CASSVAGSRFHGYTF	TGTGCCAGCAGCGTAGCAGGGTCGAGGTTCCATGGCTACACCTTC
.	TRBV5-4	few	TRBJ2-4	CASSADRLAKNIQYF	TGTGCCAGCAGCGCAGACAGGCTAGCCAAAAACATTCAGTACTTC
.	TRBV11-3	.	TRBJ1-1	CASSFAGARPMEAFF	TGTGCCAGCAGCTTCGCAGGGGCGCGACCCATGGAAGCTTTCTTT
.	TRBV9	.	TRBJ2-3	CASSVGQYQRTDTQYF	TGTGCCAGCAGCGTAGGACAGTACCAACGCACAGATACGCAGTATTTT
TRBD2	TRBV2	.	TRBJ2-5	CASSQLSGSPETQYF	TGTGCCAGCAGTCAGCTTAGCGGGAGCCCTGAGACCCAGTACTTC
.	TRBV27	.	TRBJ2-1	CASSLMPSGYNEQFF	TGTGCCAGCAGTTTAATGCCGAGCGGCTACAATGAGCAGTTCTTC
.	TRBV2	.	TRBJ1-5	CASSEGRRNQPQHF	TGTGCCAGCAGTGAGGGAAGGAGGAATCAGCCCCAGCATTTT
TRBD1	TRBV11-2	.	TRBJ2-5	CASSLLGQGGSQYF	TGTGCCAGCAGCTTACTCGGACAGGGCGGGTCCCAGTACTTC
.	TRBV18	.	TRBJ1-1	CASSPSVNTEAFF	TGTGCCAGCTCACCGTCGGTGAACACTGAAGCTTTCTTT
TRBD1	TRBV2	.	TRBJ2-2	CASSLDRANTGELFF	TGTGCCAGCAGTTTGGACAGGGCGAACACCGGGGAGCTGTTTTTT
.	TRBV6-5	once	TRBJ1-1	CASSLHRNTEAFF	TGTGCCAGCAGTCTACACAGGAACACTGAAGCTTTCTTT
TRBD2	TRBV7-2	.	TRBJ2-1	CASSVTGTSGFEQFF	TGTGCCAGCAGCGTCACCGGGACTAGCGGGTTTGAGCAGTTCTTC
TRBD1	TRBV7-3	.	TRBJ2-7	CASSLTGGASGEQYF	TGTGCCAGCAGCTTAACAGGGGGCGCGTCTGGCGAGCAGTACTTC